This section outlines one T cell receptor (beta chain) sequence together with its context. Antigen specificity is unknown. Germline loops: CDR1 SNHLY, CDR2 FYNNEI. CDR3 length equals 14 residues. V was shortened by 8 bases and J by 5 bases, with 18 bases between the two germline ends. TCRdb's table, derived via immunoSEQ multiplex PCR, lists solely in-frame clones and lacks some. Of tens of thousands of clones detected, about 97% appear once; the ten largest clones hold 10%. While the first cohort had 700 or so subjects, the donors belonged to the separate validation cohort of roughly 130 subjects. The data stem from a study of cytomegalovirus exposure and HLA in healthy donors. Study as a whole: The roughly 670 first-cohort repertoires shared a platform with the 130 or so validation repertoires, as reported in a later analysis. Notes on the study in general: According to the study, 160 or so TCR beta chains were cytomegalovirus-associated. CMV antigen specificity of three CMV-associated chains was confirmed in vitro.

The rearrangement joins TRBV2 to TRBJ2-5; the D gene is possibly TRBD1 (6 bases). This TCR derives from a man aged 30-40 years in good health and CMV-seropositive. Sequenced material: PBMCs. DNA for the CDR3: TGTGCCAGCGCGACAGGCACCTGGGGGGAGACCCAGTACTTC. It is translated as CASATGTWGETQYF.